The 27 T cell receptor beta chains in this list originate from one sample, sequenced in a study of blood T cell repertoires in COVID-19. Clones were sequenced by immunoSEQ multiplex PCR, and TCRdb holds only the in-frame ones, with some missing. Among some 150,000 clones, roughly 87% were seen once, and the ten largest hold roughly 1.2%. The sample comprised PBMCs or T cells enriched from blood (not recorded which). The receptors come from a human donor with acute COVID-19. The donor label of this sample is uncertain.

The CDR3: CASGHREGTQYF. The CDR3 nucleotides read TGCGCCAGCGGTCACAGGGAGGGTACGCAGTATTTT. The V gene is TRBV10-1, the J gene TRBJ2-3, with a weak D call TRBD2 (7 bases). The length of the CDR3 is 12 residues. The V gene's germline CDR1 is WNHNN and CDR2 SYGVQD (reference sequence). V lost 8 bases, J lost 8 bases, and 14 bases lay in between.

The gene calls are TRBV2 and TRBJ1-1; 10 positions match TRBD1. Germline V gene data show CDR1 as SNHLY and CDR2 as FYNNEI. The trim removed 6 bases at V and 3 bases at J, leaving 10 bases unmatched. The CDR3 contains 16 residues. CDR3 region: CASRGQGTARDTEAFF. CDR3 nucleotides: TGTGCCAGCAGGGGACAGGGGACCGCGCGCGACACTGAAGCTTTCTTT.

The genes are TRBV10-1 and TRBJ2-1, with 7 positions matching TRBD2. This CDR3 is built from 15 residues. J gave up 3 bases and V 5 bases, and 7 bases lay outside the gene matches. From germline, CDR1 is WNHNN and CDR2 SYGVQD (reference sequence). CDR3 residues: CASSRSRDYYNEQFF. The CDR3 DNA reads as TGCGCCAGCAGTCGGAGTCGGGACTACTACAATGAGCAGTTCTTC.

The rearrangement joins TRBV7-8 to TRBJ1-2, with 7 bases matching TRBD1. The CDR3 runs 15 residues. Germline V gives CDR1 SGHVS, CDR2 FQNEAQ. J gave up 7 bases and V 5 bases, and 13 bases lay outside the gene matches. The CDR3 spells CASSPRWTGEGGYTF. The CDR3 DNA reads as TGTGCCAGCAGCCCGCGGTGGACAGGAGAAGGTGGCTACACCTTC.

The chain recombines TRBV7-2 with TRBJ1-2; 9 nucleotides match TRBD1. This CDR3 is built from 13 residues. V was pared by 3 bases and J by 6 bases, with 2 bases of the junction left unmatched. Looked up from germline, CDR1 is SGHTA and CDR2 is FQGNSA. CDR3 amino acids: CASSFWTGDGYTF. The CDR3 nucleotides are TGTGCCAGCAGCTTTTGGACAGGGGATGGCTACACCTTC.

The rearrangement joins TRBV9 to TRBJ2-7; 7 bases are a match to TRBD1. Losses at the gene ends were 0 bases for V and 3 bases for J; bases not matched to a gene: 3. The germline CDR1 and CDR2 sequences are SGDLS and YYNGEE. This CDR3 contains 14 residues. CDR3 sequence (DNA): TGTGCCAGCAGCGTAGGGACAGGTGTCTACGAGCAGTACTTC. This gives the protein CASSVGTGVYEQYF.

The chain recombines TRBV21-1 with TRBJ1-3; the D call of TRBD1 is as the table states it, not checked on the DNA. TRBV21-1 is a known pseudogene. CDR3 length: 17 amino acids. CDR3 bases: TGTGCCAGCAGCGAACTAGACCTACAGGGGACTGGAAACACCATATATTTT. Protein sequence: CASSELDLQGTGNTIYF.

The V and J genes are TRBV28 and TRBJ1-6; D is perhaps TRBD1 (5 bases). Germline loops: CDR1 MDHEN, CDR2 SYDVKM. The CDR3 has 15 amino acids. V lost 7 bases and J 7 bases, leaving 17 bases between the germline ends. The CDR3, as DNA: TGTGCCAGCACCCCGTATAGGGGCGCGAATTCACCCCTCCACTTT. Encoded protein: CASTPYRGANSPLHF.

The V gene is TRBV7-9, the J gene TRBJ2-1; 10 nucleotides line up with TRBD1. The V gene end was trimmed by 4 bases and the J gene end by 6 bases; junction bases not matched to a gene: 6. CDR3 length: 15 residues. CDR1 is SEHNR and CDR2 is FQNEAQ in the germline V gene (reference sequence). The CDR3 sequence is CASSSDRGLLNEQFF. CDR3 DNA sequence: TGTGCCAGCAGCTCCGACAGGGGGCTGCTCAATGAGCAGTTCTTC.

Details on this clone: This sample also contains other DNA sequences that code for the same CDR3. The chain uses TRBV29-1 and TRBJ2-7; 11 bases map to TRBD2. The CDR3 is 14 amino acids. V gave up 6 bases and J gave up 1 base; unmatched junction bases: 5. Germline V gene lookup returns CDR1 SQVTM and CDR2 ANQGSEA. This CDR3 is CSVGTSGGSYEQYF. The CDR3 bases are TGCAGCGTCGGTACTAGCGGGGGATCCTACGAGCAGTACTTC.

The genes are TRBV6-6 and TRBJ2-3; TRBD1 agrees at 8 bases. The germline V gene encodes CDR1 MNHNY and CDR2 SVGAGI (reference sequence). Germline trimming cut 5 bases from V and 1 base from J; bases unmatched to any gene: 2. The CDR3 loop spans 14 amino acids. The CDR3: CASSNRGGTDTQYF. CDR3 in DNA: TGTGCCAGCAGTAACAGGGGGGGCACAGATACGCAGTATTTT.

V gene TRBV5-6 combines with J gene TRBJ2-5, with 9 nucleotides matching TRBD1. The CDR3 runs 15 residues. Per the germline V gene, CDR1 is SGHDT and CDR2 is YYEEEE. J was trimmed by 5 bases and V by 4 bases; bases with no gene match: 9. DNA for the CDR3: TGTGCCAGCAGCACTCGGGACAGGGCCTGGGAGACCCAGTACTTC. This gives the protein CASSTRDRAWETQYF.

This rearrangement joins TRBV3-1 (or the pseudogene TRBV3-2) to TRBJ2-7; D might be TRBD1 (5 bases). CDR3 length: 13 residues. V was trimmed by 2 bases and J by 3 bases, leaving 8 bases between them. Germline CDR1 reads LGHDT; CDR2 reads YNNKEL (reference sequence). The CDR3, as DNA: TGTGCCAGCAGCCAAACAGGAGTCTACGAGCAGTACTTC. Its protein is CASSQTGVYEQYF.

The chain combines TRBV5-1 with TRBJ2-5; 7 bases are a match to TRBD2. The V and J ends lost 4 bases and 2 bases, in that order; junction bases with no gene match: 5. Germline lookup yields CDR1 SGHRS and CDR2 YFSETQ. This CDR3 spans 14 amino acids. The chain's CDR3 is CASSTRGGQETQYF. CDR3 nucleotide sequence: TGCGCCAGCAGCACCCGCGGGGGACAAGAGACCCAGTACTTC.

The chain is built from TRBV24-1 and TRBJ2-1, with TRBD1 matching over 8 bases. Germline-derived CDR1 and CDR2 are KGHDR and SFDVKD. Trimming took 1 base from V and 7 from J; bases not matched to a gene: 5. The CDR3 has 15 residues. The CDR3: CATSDFGQGLNEQFF. The CDR3 DNA reads TGTGCCACCAGTGATTTTGGACAGGGATTGAATGAGCAGTTCTTC.

This sequence joins TRBV5-5 and TRBJ1-1; D perhaps matches TRBD1 (6 bases). Germline-derived CDR1 and CDR2 are SGHKS and YYEKEE (reference sequence). V lost 4 bases and J lost 0, with 13 bases in between. CDR3 size: 15 residues. The CDR3 protein is CASSGGTGMNTEAFF. CDR3 DNA: TGTGCCAGCAGCGGCGGAACAGGGATGAACACTGAAGCTTTCTTT.

This clone was seen a single time. CDR3 nucleotide sequence: TGTGCCAGCAGTTACCTGGGACAGATAGACACTGAAGCTTTCTTT. This gives the protein CASSYLGQIDTEAFF. V gene TRBV6-5 combines with J gene TRBJ1-1; 7 nucleotides agree with TRBD1. The germline CDR1 and CDR2 sequences are MNHEY and SVGAGI. V shed 2 bases and J 3 bases; nucleotides not matched to a gene: 6. The CDR3 loop spans 15 amino acids.

This chain connects TRBV27 to TRBJ2-1; 11 bases align to TRBD2. The CDR3 contains 16 residues. The V and J ends lost 3 bases and 6 bases, in that order; junction bases with no gene match: 7. Per germline, CDR1 MNHEY and CDR2 SMNVEV (reference sequence). The CDR3 DNA reads TGTGCCAGCAGTTTCCTCCTAGCGGGGGGCCTCAATGAGCAGTTCTTC. Residues: CASSFLLAGGLNEQFF.

The rearrangement uses TRBV6-5 and TRBJ1-4; 8 nucleotides match TRBD1. J gave up 8 bases and V 5 bases, and 10 bases lay outside the gene matches. Germline V gene data show CDR1 as MNHEY and CDR2 as SVGAGI. The CDR3 runs to 15 residues. The CDR3 protein is CASSPGTGPTEKLFF. The CDR3, as DNA: TGTGCCAGCAGTCCGGGGACAGGACCCACCGAAAAACTGTTTTTT.

This chain connects TRBV30 to TRBJ1-6; 7 nucleotides line up with TRBD1. The CDR3 spans 12 residues. V gave up 7 bases and J gave up 5 bases; unmatched junction bases: 2. The germline CDR1 and CDR2 sequences are GTSNPN and SVGIG (reference sequence). The chain's CDR3 is CASGTDNSPLHF. CDR3 nucleotides: TGTGCCTCCGGGACAGATAATTCACCCCTCCACTTT.

V gene TRBV7-2 combines with J gene TRBJ2-7, with TRBD1 matching over 7 bases. There are 14 residues in the CDR3. The V gene's germline CDR1 is SGHTA and CDR2 FQGNSA. V dropped 4 bases and J dropped 3; count of bases not matched to a gene: 6. The CDR3 region has the DNA TGTGCCAGCAGCTCCTGGCGACAGGGCTACGAGCAGTACTTC. Translated, it gives CASSSWRQGYEQYF.

The rearrangement uses TRBV12-5 and TRBJ1-2; D is possibly TRBD1 (6 bases). CDR3 length: 16 residues. The germline gives CDR1 LGHNT, CDR2 FRNRAP. The V gene lost 6 bases and the J gene lost 1 base, with 18 bases spanning the gap. CDR3 loop: CASGLILGQINYGYTF. CDR3 DNA: TGTGCTAGTGGCCTTATCCTTGGACAGATTAACTATGGCTACACCTTC. Full variable domain (missing parts from reference TRBV12-5 and TRBJ1-2): DARVTQTPRHKVTEMGQEVTMRCQPILGHNTVFWYRQTMMQGLELLAYFRNRAPLDDSGMPKDRFSAEMPDATLATLKIQPSEPRDSAVYFCASGLILGQINYGYTFGSGTRLTVV.

The chain recombines TRBV3-1 (or the pseudogene TRBV3-2) with TRBJ2-3, with TRBD2 identical over 9 bases. Germline V gene lookup returns CDR1 LGHDT and CDR2 YNNKEL (reference sequence). CDR3 length: 17 amino acids. The J segment lost 3 bases and the V segment lost 1 base, leaving 8 bases of the junction unmatched. In nucleotides, the CDR3 is TGTGCCAGCAGCCAAGGGAGGAGCGGGGGGCTGACAGATACGCAGTATTTT. It translates to CASSQGRSGGLTDTQYF.

The chain is built from TRBV6-5 and TRBJ1-6, with TRBD1 identical over 11 bases. The ends lost 6 bases at V and 8 bases at J; junction bases unmatched: 6. Germline CDR1 and CDR2: MNHEY and SVGAGI. The CDR3 sequence is 15 residues long. CDR3 loop: CASRRLGQGDSPLHF. Here the CDR3 DNA reads TGTGCCAGCAGGCGCCTGGGACAGGGGGATTCACCCCTCCACTTT.

A remark on this clone: A junction boundary mismatches the germline segment, possibly from a read error. This sequence joins TRBV30 and TRBJ1-4; TRBD1 aligns across 7 bases. This CDR3 contains 8 residues. CDR1 and CDR2 from the germline V gene are GTSNPN and SVGIG (reference sequence). The CDR3: CASSTGLF. CDR3 DNA sequence: TGTGCCTCCTCGACAGGGCTCTTT.

The chain combines TRBV7-8 with TRBJ2-3, with 10 bases fitting TRBD2. This CDR3 has 18 amino acids. The trim removed 5 bases at V and 14 bases at J, leaving 25 bases unmatched. Germline V gene lookup returns CDR1 SGHVS and CDR2 FQNEAQ. The CDR3 sequence: CASSPGLAGVVSGGPRYF. The CDR3 coding sequence is TGTGCCAGCAGCCCCGGTCTGGCAGGGGTTGTTAGCGGGGGGCCGAGGTATTTT.

The chain links TRBV29-1 to TRBJ2-7; 7 positions match TRBD1. Germline-derived CDR1 and CDR2 are SQVTM and ANQGSEA. This CDR3 contains 13 residues. J lost 0 bases, V lost 6 bases, and 5 bases had no gene match. The CDR3 spells CSVIRDSSYEQYF. CDR3 sequence (DNA): TGCAGCGTGATTCGGGACAGCTCCTACGAGCAGTACTTC.